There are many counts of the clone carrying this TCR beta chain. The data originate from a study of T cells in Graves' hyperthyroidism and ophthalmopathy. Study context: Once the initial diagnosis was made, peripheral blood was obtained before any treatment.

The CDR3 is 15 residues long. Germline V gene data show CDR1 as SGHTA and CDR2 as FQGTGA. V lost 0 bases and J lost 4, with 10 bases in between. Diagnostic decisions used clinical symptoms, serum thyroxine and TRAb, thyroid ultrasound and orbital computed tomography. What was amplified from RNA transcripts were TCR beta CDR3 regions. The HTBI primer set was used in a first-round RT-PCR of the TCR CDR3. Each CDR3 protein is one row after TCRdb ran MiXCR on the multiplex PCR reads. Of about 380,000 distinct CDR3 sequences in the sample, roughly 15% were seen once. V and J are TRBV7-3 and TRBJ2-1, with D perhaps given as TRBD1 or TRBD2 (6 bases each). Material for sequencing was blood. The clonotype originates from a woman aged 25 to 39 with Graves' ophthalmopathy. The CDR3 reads CASSLTLGGYNEQFF. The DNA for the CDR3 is TGTGCCAGCAGCTTAACGTTAGGGGGGTACAATGAGCAGTTCTTC.